The 27 T cell receptor beta chains presented below share a single source sample, sequenced in a study of human T cells and chemical hapten exposure. The time point was: pre-sensitization, week 0. Noted treatment: therapeutic diphenylcyclopropenone sensitization with weekly scalp DPC. TCRdb re-analysed the RACE reads in MiXCR, keeping a single row per CDR3 protein. This table has about 46,000 distinct CDR3 sequences, approximately 8.8% appearing once. Sequences were derived from whole blood, sampled in connection with sensitization to the hapten diphenylcyclopropenone (DPC). The receptors stem from a woman in her 40s with alopecia areata. Some clones in this sample may be carry-over from other donors' samples.

This clonotype was observed a few times. The genes are TRBV20-1 and TRBJ2-3; D is unclear. V was clipped by 0 bases and J by 6 bases, with 4 bases between them. CDR3 length: 11 amino acids. CDR1 and CDR2 (germline): DFQATT, SNEGSKA (reference sequence). CDR3 sequence (DNA): TGCAGTGCTAGAGAGGTGGATACGCAGTATTTT. Translating gives CSAREVDTQYF.

The sample holds many counts of this clonotype. The chain's CDR3 is CASSQDGLAKNIQYF. The CDR3 DNA reads TGCGCCAGCAGCCAAGATGGTCTAGCCAAAAACATTCAGTACTTC. This chain connects TRBV4-1 to TRBJ2-4; D uncertain. The germline V gene encodes CDR1 MGHRA and CDR2 YSYEKL. Trimming removed 0 bases from V and 0 bases from J, with 6 bases in between. The CDR3 extends over 15 amino acids.

This clonotype occurred many times. This chain links TRBV18 with TRBJ2-3, with TRBD2 matching 8 bases. The germline gives CDR1 KGHSH, CDR2 LQKENI. The CDR3 loop spans 16 amino acids. Germline trimming cut 1 base from V and 5 bases from J; bases unmatched to any gene: 8. The CDR3 reads CASSPQTGGPGDTQYF. CDR3 in DNA: TGTGCCAGCTCACCACAGACGGGGGGGCCTGGAGATACGCAGTATTTT.

Concerning this clonotype: A much bigger clone sits one base away, suggesting this may be a read error. This chain uses TRBV12-3 or TRBV12-4 with TRBJ2-4; possible D gene TRBD1, 6 bases. The CDR3 loop spans 15 amino acids. CDR3 sequence (DNA): TGTGCCGGCAGTTCGACAGGAAGAGCCAAAAACATTCAGTACTTC. Its protein product is CAGSSTGRAKNIQYF.

This clonotype was seen more than once but under ten times. V is TRBV18 and J is TRBJ1-1; the D gene is possibly TRBD1 (5 bases). The germline V gene encodes CDR1 KGHSH and CDR2 LQKENI. This CDR3 region has 12 residues. With 8 bases removed from V and 4 bases from J, the gap between germline ends came to 11 bases. CDR3 DNA sequence: TGTGCCAGCCGGGGGGAGGGCACTGAAGCTTTCTTT. Encoded protein: CASRGEGTEAFF.

This clonotype showed up many times. The chain recombines TRBV2 with TRBJ1-2, with unresolved D. In germline, CDR1 is SNHLY, CDR2 FYNNEI. This CDR3 is 12 amino acids long. Trimming stripped 4 bases from V and 4 bases from J, with 7 bases between. The DNA of the CDR3 is TGTGCCAGCAGTGGAAGATTCTATGGCTACACCTTC. It translates to CASSGRFYGYTF.

There are many counts of this clonotype. The chain is built from TRBV2 and TRBJ2-5; D tentatively reads TRBD1 or TRBD2 (5 bases each). The CDR3 covers 16 residues. From germline, CDR1 is SNHLY and CDR2 FYNNEI. V was shortened by 7 bases and J by 5 bases, with 23 bases between the two germline ends. The CDR3 DNA is TGTGCCAGCACCTCCCGAAGTTCCGGGGCCGGGGAGACCCAGTACTTC. Translation gives CASTSRSSGAGETQYF.

This clonotype was counted only a few times. The chain has TRBV6-6 and TRBJ1-2; no clear D. The CDR3 consists of 12 residues. Looked up from germline, CDR1 is MNHNY and CDR2 is SVGAGI (reference sequence). V lost 5 bases to trimming and J lost 2 bases, with 6 bases between them. The CDR3 is CASSLPNYGYTF. The DNA for the CDR3 is TGTGCCAGCAGTCTCCCCAACTATGGCTACACCTTC.

This clonotype showed up many times. The rearrangement uses TRBV6-1 and TRBJ2-2; unclear D gene. The CDR3 runs 15 residues. Germline CDR1 is MNHNS and CDR2 is SASEGT. The V and J ends lost 4 bases and 8 bases respectively, with 17 bases between them. CDR3 nucleotide sequence: TGTGCCAGCAGTGTCCCCGGGTTGGATTTGGGGGAGCTGTTTTTT. Its protein product is CASSVPGLDLGELFF.

This clonotype was found a few times. This chain connects TRBV3-1 to TRBJ2-3; D remains ambiguous. The V and J ends lost 0 bases and 5 bases respectively, with 6 bases between them. Germline V CDR1 and CDR2: LGHDT, YNNKEL (reference sequence). The length of the CDR3 is 13 residues. The CDR3 is CASSQEFRDTQYF. The CDR3 DNA reads TGTGCCAGCAGCCAAGAGTTCAGAGATACGCAGTATTTT.

This clonotype was seen many times. The V and J genes are TRBV6-1 and TRBJ1-6, with D tentatively TRBD1 (5 bases). There are 16 residues in the CDR3. The germline V gene encodes CDR1 MNHNS and CDR2 SASEGT. Between the trimmed V and J ends, which lost 3 bases and 13 bases, there was a span of 22 bases. CDR3 DNA sequence: TGTGCCAGCAGTGAGAGTTCATTGAGTGGTAGGGGCCCCCTCCACTTT. This encodes CASSESSLSGRGPLHF.

V and J are TRBV7-3 and TRBJ2-2; D remains ambiguous. CDR3 size: 15 residues. Germline V gives CDR1 SGHTA, CDR2 FQGTGA. Trimming took 1 base from V and 3 from J, leaving 9 bases between them. The CDR3 region has the DNA TGTGCCAGCAGCTTAATGGCCTTAGACACCGGGGAGCTGTTTTTT. Residues: CASSLMALDTGELFF.

With respect to this clonotype: Without the conserved terminal phenylalanine or tryptophan, this CDR3 likely stems from a read error. CDR3 amino acids: CASSQGPSADTQYS. CDR3 coding DNA: TGTGCCAGCAGCCAGGGCCCCAGTGCAGATACGCAGTATTCT. The rearrangement joins TRBV7-2 to TRBJ2-3; possibly TRBD1 for D (5 bases). CDR3 length: 14 amino acids. Germline assignment: CDR1 SGHTA and CDR2 FQGNSA. Trimming removed 5 bases at V and 4 bases at J, with 13 bases between.

This clonotype was seen a few times. The V call is TRBV9, the J call TRBJ1-1; the D gene is possibly TRBD1 (6 bases). Germline V lookup: CDR1 SGDLS, CDR2 YYNGEE. V lost 6 bases and J 0 bases, leaving 12 bases between the germline ends. The CDR3 spans 14 residues. This chain's CDR3 is CASTQTGMNTEAFF. Here the CDR3 DNA reads TGTGCCAGCACCCAGACAGGAATGAACACTGAAGCTTTCTTT.

In its sample, this clonotype was seen many times. The J gene is TRBJ2-2, the V gene TRBV18; the D gene could be TRBD1 or TRBD2 (5 bases each). There are 15 residues in the CDR3. Between the trimmed V and J ends, which lost 0 bases and 0 bases, there was a span of 5 bases. Germline loops: CDR1 KGHSH, CDR2 LQKENI. The chain's CDR3 is CASSPPGPNTGELFF. The CDR3, as DNA: TGTGCCAGCTCACCACCGGGACCGAACACCGGGGAGCTGTTTTTT.

The chain combines TRBV2 with TRBJ2-7; 7 nucleotides line up with TRBD2. CDR3 length equals 14 residues. Unmatched junction bases numbered 6, after V lost 6 bases and J lost 1 base. Per the germline V gene, CDR1 is SNHLY and CDR2 is FYNNEI. CDR3 sequence: CASRTPSGSYEQYF. CDR3 DNA sequence: TGTGCCAGCAGGACTCCTAGCGGATCCTACGAGCAGTACTTC.

Concerning this clonotype: One junction end disagrees with the germline gene, perhaps due to a read error. J is TRBJ1-2 and V is TRBV7-8; the match to TRBD1 covers 7 bases. CDR1 is SGHVS, CDR2 FQNEAQ, per germline. The CDR3 has 15 residues. The CDR3 sequence is CARSSQPGQRYGYTF. CDR3 in DNA: TGTGCCCGCAGCAGTCAGCCGGGACAGCGCTATGGCTACACCTTC.

This clonotype was seen many times. The chain joins TRBV20-1 to TRBJ2-1; a weak D match, TRBD1 (6 bases). Germline assignment: CDR1 DFQATT and CDR2 SNEGSKA (reference sequence). This CDR3 spans 11 amino acids. Trimming shortened V by 6 bases and J by 7 bases, and 10 bases separated the two germline ends. As DNA, the CDR3 is TGCAGTGCAAGGACAGTGAATGAGCAGTTCTTC. It specifies CSARTVNEQFF.

In this sample, this clonotype turned up many times. The gene calls are TRBV7-3 and TRBJ2-2, with TRBD1 as a possible D gene (7 bases). The germline V gene encodes CDR1 SGHTA and CDR2 FQGTGA. The CDR3 runs 16 residues. The V end lost 4 bases, the J end lost 2 bases, and 14 bases lay between the germline ends. CDR3 DNA sequence: TGTGCCAGCAGCTCCGGAGGGGGCAGCAACACCGGGGAGCTGTTTTTT. Amino acid sequence: CASSSGGGSNTGELFF.

This clonotype was seen only a few times. The V gene is TRBV7-6, the J gene TRBJ2-7; D is undetermined. V was pared by 2 bases and J by 6 bases, with 8 bases between. The germline CDR1 and CDR2 sequences are SGHVS and FNYEAQ. The CDR3 is 12 amino acids. CDR3 DNA sequence: TGTGCCAGCAGCTTAAAACTCTGCGAGCAGTACTTC. This gives the protein CASSLKLCEQYF.

A few counts support this clonotype. This chain connects TRBV9 to TRBJ2-1; no firm D call. Trimming left V 0 bases short and J 9 bases short, with 4 bases between. The CDR3 spans 11 residues. Germline V lookup: CDR1 SGDLS, CDR2 YYNGEE. The CDR3 sequence: CASSVEAEQFF. CDR3 nucleotides: TGTGCCAGCAGCGTAGAGGCTGAGCAGTTCTTC.

This clonotype has a count of ten or more. The rearrangement uses TRBV7-3 and TRBJ2-2, with TRBD2 matching 8 bases. Germline CDR1 SGHTA, CDR2 FQGTGA. The CDR3 covers 19 residues. J gave up 2 bases and V 3 bases, and 14 bases lay outside the gene matches. CDR3 bases: TGTGCCAGCAGCTTGCGAGCGGGGGCCCATTTACTTAACACCGGGGAGCTGTTTTTT. It encodes CASSLRAGAHLLNTGELFF.

This clonotype was counted at least ten times. This chain uses TRBV10-3 with TRBJ1-1; D ambiguous. Trimming removed 6 bases from V and 2 bases from J, with 4 bases in between. CDR3 length: 11 amino acids. Germline-derived CDR1 and CDR2 are ENHRY and SYGVKD. The CDR3 protein is CAIRANTEAFF. The CDR3 nucleotides are TGTGCCATCAGGGCTAACACTGAAGCTTTCTTT.

This clonotype has more than one count but fewer than ten. The J gene is TRBJ2-2, the V gene TRBV5-1; the D gene could be TRBD1 or TRBD2 (5 bases each). There are 15 residues in the CDR3. CDR1 and CDR2 (germline): SGHRS, YFSETQ. Trimming took 5 bases from V and 3 from J, leaving 14 bases between them. The CDR3 DNA follows: TGCGCCAGCAGTCATTCTGGGACGGACACCGGGGAGCTGTTTTTT. It is translated as CASSHSGTDTGELFF.

The V call is TRBV18, the J call TRBJ2-1; the D is unclear. Germline V gene lookup returns CDR1 KGHSH and CDR2 LQKENI. V shed 3 bases and J shed 8 bases, with 11 bases lying between them. The CDR3 has 13 residues. The CDR3: CASSPERADEQFF. Here the CDR3 DNA reads TGTGCCAGCTCACCGGAAAGGGCGGATGAGCAGTTCTTC. Full variable domain (rest looked up from reference TRBV18 and TRBJ2-1): NAGVMQNPRHLVRRRGQEARLRCSPMKGHSHVYWYRQLPEEGLKFMVYLQKENIIDESGMPKERFSAEFPKEGPSILRIQQVVRGDSAAYFCASSPERADEQFFGPGTRLTVL.

This clonotype was observed at least ten times. The V call is TRBV12-3 or TRBV12-4, the J call TRBJ2-1; D is ambiguous. Between the trimmed V and J ends, which lost 4 bases and 6 bases, there was a span of 4 bases. The CDR3 is 11 amino acids. The CDR3 sequence is CASSSGNEQFF. CDR3 nucleotide sequence: TGTGCCAGCAGTTCGGGCAATGAGCAGTTCTTC.

This chain joins TRBV6-5 and TRBJ2-5; D is unresolved. V was pared by 6 bases and J by 5 bases, with 22 bases between. CDR1 is MNHEY and CDR2 is SVGAGI in the germline V gene. CDR3 length: 16 residues. CDR3: CASRPRPWAGEETQYF. Here the CDR3 DNA reads TGTGCCAGCAGACCCCGACCCTGGGCAGGCGAGGAGACCCAGTACTTC.